This TCR beta chain was profiled in a study of T cells in Graves' hyperthyroidism and ophthalmopathy. RNA transcripts gave rise to amplified TCR beta CDR3 regions. The primer set for the first-round RT-PCR of the TCR CDR3 was HTBI. TCRdb processed the multiplex PCR reads anew with MiXCR; each CDR3 protein has one entry. The profile covers roughly 290,000 distinct CDR3 sequences, with 13% appearing a single time and 7% to 8.5% taken by the ten largest. The CDR3 extends over 14 amino acids. With 11 bases clipped from V and 1 base from J, the junction kept 6 bases outside the gene matches. Germline CDR1 reads MDHEN; CDR2 reads SYDVKM. This clonotype turned up a few times.

This clonotype originated in a woman in her 30s with Graves' hyperthyroidism that later progressed to Graves' ophthalmopathy. Material: blood. The chain joins TRBV28 to TRBJ2-5; TRBD2 agrees at 11 bases. The DNA of the CDR3 is TGTGCCTGTTCTCTAGCGGGGGGCCAAGAGACCCAGTACTTC. Protein: CACSLAGGQETQYF.